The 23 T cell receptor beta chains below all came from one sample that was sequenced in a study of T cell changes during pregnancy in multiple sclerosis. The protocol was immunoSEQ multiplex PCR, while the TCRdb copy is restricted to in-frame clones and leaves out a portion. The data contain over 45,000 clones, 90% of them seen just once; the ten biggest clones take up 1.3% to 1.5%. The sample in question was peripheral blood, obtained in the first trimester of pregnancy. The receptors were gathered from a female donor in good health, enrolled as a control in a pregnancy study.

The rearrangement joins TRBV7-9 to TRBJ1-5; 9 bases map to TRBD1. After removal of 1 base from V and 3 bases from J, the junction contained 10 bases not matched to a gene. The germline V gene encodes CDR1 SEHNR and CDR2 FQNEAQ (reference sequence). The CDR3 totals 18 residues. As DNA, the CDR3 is TGTGCCAGCAGCTTAGACAGGGGGCAACCAAACTTCAATCAGCCCCAGCATTTT. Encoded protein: CASSLDRGQPNFNQPQHF. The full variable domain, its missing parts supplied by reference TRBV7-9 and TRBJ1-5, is DTGVSQNPRHKITKRGQNVTFRCDPISEHNRLYWYRQTLGQGPEFLTYFQNEAQLEKSRLLSDRFSAERPKGSFSTLEIQRTEQGDSAMYLCASSLDRGQPNFNQPQHFGDGTRLSIL.

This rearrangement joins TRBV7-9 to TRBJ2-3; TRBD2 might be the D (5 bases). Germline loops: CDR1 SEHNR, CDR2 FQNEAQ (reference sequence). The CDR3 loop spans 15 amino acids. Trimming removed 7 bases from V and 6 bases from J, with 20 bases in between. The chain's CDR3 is CASTDRGFSSDTQYF. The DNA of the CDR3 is TGTGCCAGCACCGATCGAGGGTTTAGCTCGGATACGCAGTATTTT.

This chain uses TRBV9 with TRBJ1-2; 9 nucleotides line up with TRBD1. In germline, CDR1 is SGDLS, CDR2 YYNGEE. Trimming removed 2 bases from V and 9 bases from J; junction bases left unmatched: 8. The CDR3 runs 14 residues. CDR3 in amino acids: CASSVVGDRVRYTF. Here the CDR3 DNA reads TGTGCCAGCAGCGTCGTAGGGGACAGGGTCCGCTACACCTTC.

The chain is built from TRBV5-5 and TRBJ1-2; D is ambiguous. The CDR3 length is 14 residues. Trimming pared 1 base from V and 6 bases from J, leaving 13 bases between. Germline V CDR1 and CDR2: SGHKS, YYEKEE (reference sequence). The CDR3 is CASSLSRYADGYTF. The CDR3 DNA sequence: TGTGCCAGCAGCTTGTCCAGGTACGCCGATGGCTACACCTTC. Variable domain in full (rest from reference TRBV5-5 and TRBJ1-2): DAGVTQSPTHLIKTRGQQVTLRCSPISGHKSVSWYQQVLGQGPQFIFQYYEKEERGRGNFPDRFSARQFPNYSSELNVNALLLGDSALYLCASSLSRYADGYTFGSGTRLTVV.

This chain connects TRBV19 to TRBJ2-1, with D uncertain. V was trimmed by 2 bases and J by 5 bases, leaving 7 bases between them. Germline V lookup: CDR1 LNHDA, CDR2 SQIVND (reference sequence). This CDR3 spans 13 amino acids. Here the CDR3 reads CASSIIPDNEQFF. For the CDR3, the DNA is TGTGCCAGTAGTATAATCCCAGACAATGAGCAGTTCTTC.

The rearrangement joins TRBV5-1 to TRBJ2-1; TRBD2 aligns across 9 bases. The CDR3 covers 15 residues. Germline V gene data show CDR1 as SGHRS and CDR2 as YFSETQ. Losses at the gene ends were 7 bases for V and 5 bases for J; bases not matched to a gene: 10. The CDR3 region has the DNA TGCGCCAGCCGACAACCTAGCGGGGCGAACAATGAGCAGTTCTTC. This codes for CASRQPSGANNEQFF.

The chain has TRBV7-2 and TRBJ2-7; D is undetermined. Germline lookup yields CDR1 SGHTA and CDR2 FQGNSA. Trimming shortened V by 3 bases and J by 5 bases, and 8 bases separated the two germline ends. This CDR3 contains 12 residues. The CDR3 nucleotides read TGTGCCAGCAGCTTGTTCCGGGACGAGCAGTACTTC. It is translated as CASSLFRDEQYF.

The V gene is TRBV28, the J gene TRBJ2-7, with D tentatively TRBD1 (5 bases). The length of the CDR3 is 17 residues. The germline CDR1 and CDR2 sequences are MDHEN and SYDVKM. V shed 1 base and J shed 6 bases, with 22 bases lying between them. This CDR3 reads CASSLSPGSNLLGEQYF. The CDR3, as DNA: TGTGCCAGCAGTTTATCGCCAGGGTCCAACCTATTGGGCGAGCAGTACTTC.

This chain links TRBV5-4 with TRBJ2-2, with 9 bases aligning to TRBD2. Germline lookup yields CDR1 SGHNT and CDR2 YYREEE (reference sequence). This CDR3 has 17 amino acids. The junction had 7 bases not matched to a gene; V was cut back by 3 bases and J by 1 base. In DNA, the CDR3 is TGTGCCAGCAGCTCCCGCGGGGGGGGAAAGAACACCGGGGAGCTGTTTTTT. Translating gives CASSSRGGGKNTGELFF.

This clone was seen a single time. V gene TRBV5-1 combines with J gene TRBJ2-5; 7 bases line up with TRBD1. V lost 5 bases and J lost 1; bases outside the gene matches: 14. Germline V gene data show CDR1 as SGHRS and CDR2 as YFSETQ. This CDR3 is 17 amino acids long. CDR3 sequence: CASRFFSRTGLQETQYF. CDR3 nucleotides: TGCGCCAGCAGATTTTTCTCCCGGACAGGCCTCCAAGAGACCCAGTACTTC.

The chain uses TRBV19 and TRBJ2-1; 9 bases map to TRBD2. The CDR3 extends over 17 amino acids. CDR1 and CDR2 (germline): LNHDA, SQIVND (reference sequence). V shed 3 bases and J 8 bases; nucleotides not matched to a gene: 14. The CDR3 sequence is CASSIELAGLGLDEQFF. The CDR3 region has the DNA TGTGCCAGTAGTATTGAACTAGCGGGCCTGGGGTTAGATGAGCAGTTCTTC.

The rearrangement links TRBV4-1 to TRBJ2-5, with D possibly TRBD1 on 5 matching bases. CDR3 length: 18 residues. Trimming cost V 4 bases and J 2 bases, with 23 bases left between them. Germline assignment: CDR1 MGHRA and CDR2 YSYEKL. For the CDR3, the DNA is TGCGCCAGCAGCCCTTTCGACGTGTCAGGGCCTACACAAGAGACCCAGTACTTC. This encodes CASSPFDVSGPTQETQYF.

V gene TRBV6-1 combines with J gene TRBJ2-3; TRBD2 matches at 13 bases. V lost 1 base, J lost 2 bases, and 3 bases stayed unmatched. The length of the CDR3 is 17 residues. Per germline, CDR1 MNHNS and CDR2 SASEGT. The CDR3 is CASSEGLAGGPTDTQYF. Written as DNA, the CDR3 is TGTGCCAGCAGTGAAGGACTAGCGGGAGGACCCACAGATACGCAGTATTTT.

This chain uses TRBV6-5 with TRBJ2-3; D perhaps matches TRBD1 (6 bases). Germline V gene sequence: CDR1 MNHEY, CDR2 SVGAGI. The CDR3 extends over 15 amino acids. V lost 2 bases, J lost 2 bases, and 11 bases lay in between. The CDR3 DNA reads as TGTGCCAGCAGTTACCGGACAGATGTCACAGATACGCAGTATTTT. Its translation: CASSYRTDVTDTQYF.

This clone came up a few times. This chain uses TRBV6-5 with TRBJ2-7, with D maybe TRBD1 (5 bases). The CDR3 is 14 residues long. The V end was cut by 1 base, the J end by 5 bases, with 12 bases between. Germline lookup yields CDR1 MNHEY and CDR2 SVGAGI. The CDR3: CASSYLAGMDEQYF. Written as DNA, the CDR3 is TGTGCCAGCAGTTACTTGGCAGGGATGGACGAGCAGTACTTC.

This CDR3 is CASSQGDSGTYEQYF. DNA of the CDR3: TGTGCCAGCAGCCAGGGGGACAGTGGGACATACGAGCAGTACTTC. This chain uses TRBV4-2 with TRBJ2-7, with 7 positions matching TRBD1. This CDR3 has 15 amino acids. V lost 3 bases to trimming and J lost 4 bases; unmatched junction nucleotides: 9. The germline gives CDR1 LGHNA, CDR2 YNFKEQ.

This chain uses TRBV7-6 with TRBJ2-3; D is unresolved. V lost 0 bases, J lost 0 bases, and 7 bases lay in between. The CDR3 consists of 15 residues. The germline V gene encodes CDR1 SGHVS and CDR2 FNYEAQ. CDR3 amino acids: CASSLAPPSTDTQYF. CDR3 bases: TGTGCCAGCAGCTTAGCCCCCCCAAGCACAGATACGCAGTATTTT.

The DNA for the CDR3 is TGTGCCAGTAGTGCCACCCCCGGGACAGGGGGCTATGGCTACACCTTC. Residues: CASSATPGTGGYGYTF. The J gene is TRBJ1-2, the V gene TRBV19, with 11 positions matching TRBD1. The CDR3 sequence is 16 residues long. The V and J ends lost 5 bases and 4 bases, in that order; junction bases with no gene match: 9. CDR1 and CDR2 from the germline V gene are LNHDA and SQIVND (reference sequence).

CDR3 bases: TGCGCCAGCAGCTTGGGTCAGGGTGGAAACATTCAGTACTTC. As protein: CASSLGQGGNIQYF. The chain uses TRBV5-1 and TRBJ2-4, with D possibly TRBD1 on 5 matching bases. CDR1 SGHRS and CDR2 YFSETQ come from the germline V gene. Between the trimmed V and J ends, which lost 0 bases and 6 bases, there was a span of 10 bases. The CDR3 loop spans 14 amino acids.

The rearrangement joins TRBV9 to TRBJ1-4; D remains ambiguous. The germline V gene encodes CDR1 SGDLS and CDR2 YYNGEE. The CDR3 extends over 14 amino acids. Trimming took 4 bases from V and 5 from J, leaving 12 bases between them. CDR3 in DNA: TGTGCCAGCAGCCCCGGCGAGGTAAATGAAAAACTGTTTTTT. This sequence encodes CASSPGEVNEKLFF.

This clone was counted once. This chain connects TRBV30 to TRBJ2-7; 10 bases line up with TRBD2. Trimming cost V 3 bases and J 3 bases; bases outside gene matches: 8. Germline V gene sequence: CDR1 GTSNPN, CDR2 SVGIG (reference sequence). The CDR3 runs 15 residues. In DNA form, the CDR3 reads TGTGCCTGGAGCGGTATAGCGGGAGGCCACTACGAGCAGTACTTC. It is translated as CAWSGIAGGHYEQYF.

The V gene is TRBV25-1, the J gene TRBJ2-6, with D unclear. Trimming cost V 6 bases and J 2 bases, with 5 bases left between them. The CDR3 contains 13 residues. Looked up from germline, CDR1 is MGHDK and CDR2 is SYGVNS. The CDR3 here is CASSLPGANVLTF. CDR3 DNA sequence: TGTGCCAGCAGCCTCCCTGGGGCCAACGTCCTGACTTTC.

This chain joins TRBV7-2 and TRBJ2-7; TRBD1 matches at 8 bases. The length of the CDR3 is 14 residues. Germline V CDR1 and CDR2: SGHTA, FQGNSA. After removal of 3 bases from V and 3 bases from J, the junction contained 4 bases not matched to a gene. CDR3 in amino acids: CASSLGRGRYEQYF. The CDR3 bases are TGTGCCAGCAGCTTGGGCAGGGGGCGCTACGAGCAGTACTTC.